What follows are 26 T cell receptor beta chains derived from one specimen sequenced in a study of blood T cell repertoires in COVID-19. Data came from immunoSEQ multiplex PCR; TCRdb stores just in-frame clones and leaves some out. The sample records around 250,000 clones, 84% being singletons. Sequenced input: peripheral blood. Source of these receptors: a middle-aged woman who had recovered from COVID-19.

The V call is TRBV28, the J call TRBJ2-6; the match to TRBD1 covers 7 bases. Unmatched junction bases numbered 12, after V lost 1 base and J lost 0 bases. CDR1 and CDR2 from the germline V gene are MDHEN and SYDVKM. CDR3 size: 20 residues. CDR3 DNA sequence: TGTGCCAGCAGTTTATTCAGGGGGAGAGGTTTAAACTCTGGGGCCAACGTCCTGACTTTC. Translated, it gives CASSLFRGRGLNSGANVLTF.

J is TRBJ1-1 and V is TRBV29-1; 8 nucleotides match TRBD1. With V trimmed by 0 bases and J by 1 base, 10 bases remained unmatched. Germline V lookup: CDR1 SQVTM, CDR2 ANQGSEA. The CDR3 sequence is 17 residues long. The CDR3 reads CSVEDWDRRTQNTEAFF. DNA of the CDR3: TGCAGCGTTGAAGACTGGGACAGGCGAACTCAGAACACTGAAGCTTTCTTT.

This clone showed up just a few times. The rearrangement joins TRBV9 to TRBJ2-3; no reliable D call. This CDR3 contains 14 residues. Trimming took off 0 bases at V and 3 bases at J, with 8 bases between the two ends. Germline CDR1 is SGDLS and CDR2 is YYNGEE. The CDR3 DNA reads TGTGCCAGCAGCGTAGAGCGTGGAACAGATACGCAGTATTTT. It yields the protein CASSVERGTDTQYF.

The chain is built from TRBV28 and TRBJ1-4, with D possibly matching TRBD1 (5 bases). Germline CDR1 MDHEN, CDR2 SYDVKM. V was clipped by 7 bases and J by 3 bases, with 15 bases between them. The CDR3 runs to 15 residues. CDR3 loop: CASTQDILANEKLFF. The CDR3 bases are TGTGCCAGCACCCAGGACATCCTGGCTAATGAAAAACTGTTTTTT.

The chain recombines TRBV11-3 with TRBJ2-1; a possible D gene is TRBD2 (6 bases). V lost 0 bases, J lost 5 bases, and 14 bases lay in between. Per the germline V gene, CDR1 is SGHNT and CDR2 is YENEEA. CDR3 length equals 16 residues. The CDR3 DNA reads TGTGCCAGCAGCTTAGATTACGGGGCGGGGCACAATGAGCAGTTCTTC. Protein product: CASSLDYGAGHNEQFF.

The V gene is TRBV18, the J gene TRBJ2-5; weak D call: TRBD1 (6 bases). Germline CDR1 reads KGHSH; CDR2 reads LQKENI. The V and J ends lost 3 bases and 1 base respectively, with 6 bases between them. This CDR3 has 13 amino acids. The CDR3 here is CASSPGAQETQYF. Written as DNA, the CDR3 is TGTGCCAGCTCACCGGGGGCCCAAGAGACCCAGTACTTC.

The rearrangement uses TRBV30 and TRBJ1-3, with D hard to call. The CDR3 contains 17 residues. Trimming pared 2 bases from V and 2 bases from J, leaving 19 bases between. CDR1 GTSNPN and CDR2 SVGIG come from the germline V gene (reference sequence). The CDR3 protein is CAWSSQNSAYPGNTIYF. Here the CDR3 DNA reads TGTGCCTGGAGTTCCCAGAACAGTGCCTATCCTGGAAACACCATATATTTT.

V usage is TRBV28 and J usage is TRBJ2-7; no clear D gene. Germline values: CDR1 MDHEN, CDR2 SYDVKM. The V gene lost 2 bases and the J gene lost 2 bases, with 7 bases spanning the gap. The CDR3 is made up of 13 amino acids. CDR3 DNA: TGTGCCAGCAGTTTACAGGAAACCTACGAGCAGTACTTC. This gives the protein CASSLQETYEQYF. The full variable domain, with the rest looked up from reference TRBV28 and TRBJ2-7, is DVKVTQSSRYLVKRTGEKVFLECVQDMDHENMFWYRQDPGLGLRLIYFSYDVKMKEKGDIPEGYSVSREKKERFSLILESASTNQTSMYLCASSLQETYEQYFGPGTRLTVT.

Comments on this clone: This same CDR3 is encoded by further DNA sequences in the sample. This CDR3 reads CASSRGGTDTQYF. In nucleotides, the CDR3 is TGTGCCAGCTCACGGGGAGGTACAGATACGCAGTATTTT. This chain uses TRBV18 with TRBJ2-3, with a possible D match to TRBD2 (6 bases). This CDR3 region has 13 residues. V shed 4 bases and J shed 3 bases, with 8 bases lying between them. CDR1 and CDR2 from the germline V gene are KGHSH and LQKENI.

This chain connects TRBV27 to TRBJ2-7, with TRBD1 identical over 9 bases. Per germline, CDR1 MNHEY and CDR2 SMNVEV (reference sequence). The CDR3 covers 15 residues. Losses at the gene ends were 2 bases for V and 2 bases for J; bases not matched to a gene: 4. CDR3 protein: CASSLSWTGAYEQYF. For the CDR3, the DNA is TGTGCCAGCAGTTTAAGTTGGACAGGGGCCTACGAGCAGTACTTC.

This rearrangement joins TRBV10-3 to TRBJ2-1; D gene ambiguous. Germline CDR1 reads ENHRY; CDR2 reads SYGVKD. This CDR3 has 12 amino acids. Trimming stripped 7 bases from V and 8 bases from J, with 12 bases between. The CDR3 DNA reads TGTGCCATCAAAGCACAGAACTATGAGCAGTTCTTC. This translates into CAIKAQNYEQFF.

This clone was found once. The chain joins TRBV19 to TRBJ2-1, with a tentative D call TRBD2 (5 bases). Germline values: CDR1 LNHDA, CDR2 SQIVND (reference sequence). Deletions cut 2 bases from V and 8 bases from J, with 16 bases between. This CDR3 is 15 amino acids long. CDR3 coding DNA: TGTGCCAGTAGTATATCGGGGTGGGCAACACATGAGCAGTTCTTC. Protein product: CASSISGWATHEQFF.

V gene TRBV5-6 combines with J gene TRBJ1-1; the D gene is possibly TRBD1 (5 bases). Between the trimmed V and J ends, which lost 0 bases and 3 bases, there was a span of 9 bases. CDR1 SGHDT and CDR2 YYEEEE come from the germline V gene. The CDR3 runs 14 residues. The CDR3 spells CASSLEWGDTEAFF. CDR3 sequence (DNA): TGTGCCAGCAGCTTGGAGTGGGGCGACACTGAAGCTTTCTTT.

This clone was seen once. The chain has TRBV19 and TRBJ1-2; TRBD1 aligns across 8 bases. The CDR3 consists of 15 residues. Germline-derived CDR1 and CDR2 are LNHDA and SQIVND (reference sequence). The V segment lost 5 bases and the J segment 8 bases; nucleotides outside the gene matches: 13. The CDR3: CASSFDRGPLGGYTF. In nucleotides, the CDR3 is TGTGCCAGTAGTTTCGACAGGGGCCCTCTTGGCGGCTACACCTTC.

Notes on this clone: Additional DNA sequences in this sample encode the identical CDR3. The chain links TRBV27 to TRBJ1-1; no firm D call. Germline values: CDR1 MNHEY, CDR2 SMNVEV (reference sequence). Trimming shortened V by 1 base and J by 1 base, and 7 bases separated the two germline ends. This CDR3 has 14 amino acids. The CDR3 sequence is CASSLYRRNTEAFF. The DNA of the CDR3 is TGTGCCAGCAGTTTATATCGCAGGAACACTGAAGCTTTCTTT.

The rearrangement links TRBV5-5 to TRBJ2-7, with D possibly TRBD1 on 5 matching bases. From germline, CDR1 is SGHKS and CDR2 YYEKEE (reference sequence). This CDR3 has 13 amino acids. V lost 2 bases to trimming and J lost 2 bases, with 8 bases between them. The CDR3 bases are TGTGCCAGCAGCTTTGGGGCTACCTACGAGCAGTACTTC. Its translation: CASSFGATYEQYF.

The rearrangement joins TRBV7-3 to TRBJ2-1; D gene uncertain. The length of the CDR3 is 12 residues. Germline CDR1 reads SGHTA; CDR2 reads FQGTGA. V was pared by 7 bases and J by 6 bases, with 10 bases between. The CDR3 DNA reads as TGTGCCAGCACCCACCCCGGCAATGAGCAGTTCTTC. Amino acids: CASTHPGNEQFF.

V is TRBV5-6 and J is TRBJ2-6; possible D gene TRBD2, 5 bases. Trimming shortened V by 2 bases and J by 2 bases, and 8 bases separated the two germline ends. This CDR3 has 15 amino acids. CDR1 and CDR2 from the germline V gene are SGHDT and YYEEEE. CDR3 loop: CASSLWGAGANVLTF. CDR3 bases: TGTGCCAGCAGCTTATGGGGAGCTGGGGCCAACGTCCTGACTTTC.

This clone appeared a few times. Written as DNA, the CDR3 is TGTGCCAGTAGACTCATTCCAGGATCCAGCAATCAGCCCCAGCATTTT. Its protein is CASRLIPGSSNQPQHF. This chain connects TRBV19 to TRBJ1-5; D unresolved. Germline V gene sequence: CDR1 LNHDA, CDR2 SQIVND (reference sequence). Trimming shortened V by 6 bases and J by 1 base, and 16 bases separated the two germline ends. There are 16 residues in the CDR3.

The chain couples TRBV10-3 to TRBJ1-2; 9 bases align to TRBD1. Germline loops: CDR1 ENHRY, CDR2 SYGVKD. This CDR3 is 16 amino acids long. After removal of 5 bases from V and 0 bases from J, the junction contained 7 bases not matched to a gene. CDR3 bases: TGTGCCATCAGTCCACAGGGGGCAACTTCTAACTATGGCTACACCTTC. Its protein product is CAISPQGATSNYGYTF.

The V gene is TRBV6-5, the J gene TRBJ1-3; D is perhaps TRBD1 (5 bases). This CDR3 spans 14 amino acids. The V gene's germline CDR1 is MNHEY and CDR2 SVGAGI. V dropped 10 bases and J dropped 2 bases, with 15 bases sitting between them. The CDR3: CATQPRVPGNTIYF. The CDR3 nucleotides are TGTGCCACCCAGCCCAGGGTACCTGGAAACACCATATATTTT.

V is TRBV30 and J is TRBJ1-5, with 7 bases fitting TRBD1. With 0 bases clipped from V and 5 bases from J, the junction kept 1 base outside the gene matches. Germline CDR1 reads GTSNPN; CDR2 reads SVGIG (reference sequence). The CDR3 runs to 13 residues. The CDR3 loop is CAWSVQGDQPQHF. CDR3 nucleotide sequence: TGTGCCTGGAGTGTTCAGGGGGATCAGCCCCAGCATTTT.

This clone was detected once. V is TRBV6-6 and J is TRBJ2-7; TRBD1 aligns across 7 bases. Germline lookup yields CDR1 MNHNY and CDR2 SVGAGI (reference sequence). This CDR3 region has 13 residues. V lost 8 bases, J lost 2 bases, and 6 bases stayed unmatched. The CDR3 DNA sequence: TGTGCCAGCGCCCGGGACAGAGCCTACGAGCAGTACTTC. It encodes CASARDRAYEQYF.

The V call is TRBV18, the J call TRBJ1-1; D unclear. CDR1 and CDR2 from the germline V gene are KGHSH and LQKENI. The CDR3 totals 12 residues. The germline V and J ends were trimmed by 3 bases and 7 bases, with 9 bases remaining between them. CDR3 sequence reads: CASSPIPSEAFF. As DNA, the CDR3 is TGTGCCAGCTCACCCATCCCCAGTGAAGCTTTCTTT.

V and J are TRBV18 and TRBJ1-5; 9 bases match TRBD1. The germline gives CDR1 KGHSH, CDR2 LQKENI. Losses at the gene ends were 3 bases for V and 2 bases for J; bases not matched to a gene: 5. CDR3 length equals 16 residues. CDR3 amino acids: CASSPQDRGGNQPQHF. DNA for the CDR3: TGTGCCAGCTCACCCCAGGACAGGGGTGGCAATCAGCCCCAGCATTTT.

The genes are TRBV20-1 and TRBJ1-2; D is undetermined. Germline CDR1 and CDR2: DFQATT and SNEGSKA (reference sequence). Deletions cut 5 bases from V and 5 bases from J, with 6 bases between. CDR3 length: 10 amino acids. The CDR3 region has the DNA TGCAGTGCTGCCACTTATGGCTACACCTTC. It specifies CSAATYGYTF.